This T cell receptor beta chain is from a study of Graves' ophthalmopathy and Graves' hyperthyroidism. Germline values: CDR1 SQVTM, CDR2 ANQGSEA. The length of the CDR3 is 13 residues. The V and J ends lost 8 bases and 5 bases, in that order; junction bases with no gene match: 7. Amplified TCR beta CDR3 regions were obtained using RNA transcripts as template. Second-round multiplex PCR came after a first-round RT-PCR that employed HTBI primers. TCRdb processed the multiplex PCR reads anew with MiXCR; each CDR3 protein has one entry. The table shows 580,000 or so distinct CDR3 sequences, with under 40% occurring only once.

Material for sequencing was peripheral blood or thyroid tissue (not recorded which). The chain carries TRBV29-1 and TRBJ1-5; 9 bases fit TRBD1. The receptor comes from an adult man with Graves' hyperthyroidism. The CDR3 nucleotides are TGCAGCACCGAGGGACAGGGCGATCAGCCCCAGCATTTT. This translates into CSTEGQGDQPQHF.